This T cell receptor beta chain was sequenced during a study of blood T cells in healthy people across ages. Sample-barcoded 5' priming and a J-beta primer mix drove a second PCR of about 6 to 12 cycles. TCRdb redid the calling of the 5' RACE reads with MiXCR, one entry per CDR3 protein. There are about 670,000 distinct CDR3 sequences in the sample; 40% to 50% occur only once, and about 32% lies in the top ten. V lost 4 bases and J lost 1, with 7 bases in between. The germline V gene has CDR1 SQVTM and CDR2 ANQGSEA. The CDR3 covers 12 residues. This chain joins TRBV29-1 and TRBJ2-5; D unresolved. The sequenced sample was blood. The sequence was collected from an elderly man in good health. CDR3 in amino acids: CSVAVSQETQYF. CDR3 DNA sequence: TGCAGCGTTGCAGTATCCCAAGAGACCCAGTACTTC.